Below are 25 T cell receptor beta chains sequenced from a single sample in a study of cytomegalovirus exposure and HLA in healthy donors. The assay was immunoSEQ multiplex PCR, and TCRdb's table has in-frame clones only and misses some. The table records about 150,000 clones, about 88% of them present only once. Sequencing was done on a sample of PBMCs. These receptors were collected from a woman aged 18-30 years in good health and CMV-seropositive.

This clone is a singleton in its sample. V is TRBV13 and J is TRBJ2-1; 9 bases agree with TRBD2. CDR3 length: 15 residues. The germline gives CDR1 PRHDT, CDR2 FYEKMQ (reference sequence). The V and J ends lost 4 bases and 6 bases, in that order; junction bases with no gene match: 7. The CDR3 nucleotides read TGTGCCAGCAGCTATCGCCCAGCGGGAGGCAATGAGCAGTTCTTC. It yields the protein CASSYRPAGGNEQFF.

The chain has TRBV5-1 and TRBJ2-5; D perhaps matches TRBD1 (6 bases). Trimming took 4 bases from V and 1 from J, leaving 11 bases between them. The CDR3 loop spans 14 amino acids. Germline-derived CDR1 and CDR2 are SGHRS and YFSETQ. As DNA, the CDR3 is TGCGCCAGCAGCAATGGACAGCCCCAAGAGACCCAGTACTTC. The encoded protein is CASSNGQPQETQYF.

The table lists this clone with a count of one. The chain is built from TRBV27 and TRBJ2-7, with a weak D call TRBD1 (5 bases). With 5 bases removed from V and 2 bases from J, the gap between germline ends came to 16 bases. The CDR3 spans 15 residues. Germline lookup yields CDR1 MNHEY and CDR2 SMNVEV (reference sequence). In DNA, the CDR3 is TGTGCCAGCAGTCAAGACATTGAAGGGGCCTACGAGCAGTACTTC. Encoded protein: CASSQDIEGAYEQYF.

The chain carries TRBV4-2 and TRBJ1-1; no clear D. Trimming shortened V by 2 bases and J by 6 bases, and 13 bases separated the two germline ends. Germline V gene lookup returns CDR1 LGHNA and CDR2 YNFKEQ. This CDR3 contains 14 residues. The CDR3 here is CASSQWEELAEAFF. The CDR3 region has the DNA TGTGCCAGCAGCCAATGGGAGGAACTCGCTGAAGCTTTCTTT.

The V call is TRBV18, the J call TRBJ2-7; 7 bases are a match to TRBD1. V was pared by 3 bases and J by 7 bases, with 12 bases of the junction left unmatched. CDR1 and CDR2 from the germline V gene are KGHSH and LQKENI. The CDR3 runs to 15 residues. CDR3 loop: CASSPSGTALREQYF. CDR3 nucleotides: TGTGCCAGCTCACCCTCCGGGACAGCGCTACGGGAGCAGTACTTC. The full variable domain, completed using reference TRBV18 and TRBJ2-7, is NAGVMQNPRHLVRRRGQEARLRCSPMKGHSHVYWYRQLPEEGLKFMVYLQKENIIDESGMPKERFSAEFPKEGPSILRIQQVVRGDSAAYFCASSPSGTALREQYFGPGTRLTVT.

V is TRBV7-9 and J is TRBJ2-7, with D maybe TRBD2 (6 bases). V shed 1 base and J shed 6 bases, with 10 bases lying between them. The CDR3 runs to 13 residues. Germline V gene data show CDR1 as SEHNR and CDR2 as FQNEAQ (reference sequence). Here the CDR3 reads CASSLDRRGEQYF. CDR3 DNA sequence: TGTGCCAGCAGCTTAGATCGGAGGGGCGAGCAGTACTTC.

This clone was detected only once. The rearrangement joins TRBV30 to TRBJ2-7; D might be TRBD2 (5 bases). CDR3 length equals 14 residues. Germline lookup yields CDR1 GTSNPN and CDR2 SVGIG (reference sequence). Trimming cost V 0 bases and J 2 bases, with 11 bases left between them. For the CDR3, the DNA is TGTGCCTGGAGTGTTGGAGGTCTTACCTACGAGCAGTACTTC. It yields the protein CAWSVGGLTYEQYF.

In its sample, this clone was seen once. The chain links TRBV5-1 to TRBJ1-1; no firm D call. This CDR3 has 13 amino acids. Between the trimmed V and J ends, which lost 2 bases and 0 bases, there was a span of 5 bases. Germline CDR1 reads SGHRS; CDR2 reads YFSETQ. The CDR3 DNA reads as TGCGCCAGCAGCTTCCAGTTGAACACTGAAGCTTTCTTT. Translation: CASSFQLNTEAFF.

The chain carries TRBV27 and TRBJ2-5; 13 bases line up with TRBD2. CDR1 is MNHEY and CDR2 is SMNVEV in the germline V gene (reference sequence). V lost 8 bases to trimming and J lost 9 bases; unmatched junction nucleotides: 6. This CDR3 has 13 residues. CDR3 loop: CASGTSGKSAQYF. CDR3 DNA: TGTGCCAGCGGGACTAGCGGGAAAAGCGCCCAGTACTTC.

The CDR3 nucleotides are TGTGCCAGCAGACCGGGACAGATCTCCTACGAGCAGTACTTC. It codes for CASRPGQISYEQYF. The genes are TRBV6-1 and TRBJ2-7, with 7 bases that match TRBD1. With V trimmed by 6 bases and J by 0 bases, 5 bases remained unmatched. From germline, CDR1 is MNHNS and CDR2 SASEGT. This CDR3 region has 14 residues.

The chain recombines TRBV29-1 with TRBJ2-1; 10 positions match TRBD2. Germline values: CDR1 SQVTM, CDR2 ANQGSEA. The CDR3 covers 13 residues. The trim removed 4 bases at V and 7 bases at J, leaving 4 bases unmatched. The CDR3 loop is CSVGTSGVNEQFF. For the CDR3, the DNA is TGCAGCGTTGGGACTAGCGGTGTTAATGAGCAGTTCTTC.

DNA for the CDR3: TGTGCCAGCAGCTTCTCCGGGACAGACACTTACAATGAGCAGTTCTTC. It encodes CASSFSGTDTYNEQFF. The chain links TRBV11-3 to TRBJ2-1; 7 bases are a match to TRBD1. Germline V CDR1 and CDR2: SGHNT, YENEEA. The ends lost 3 bases at V and 4 bases at J; junction bases unmatched: 9. The CDR3 consists of 16 residues.

The chain joins TRBV21-1 to TRBJ2-5; the DNA was not compared with TRBD1, the D call given in the table. TRBV21-1 is noted as a pseudogene. The CDR3 contains 15 residues. The CDR3, as DNA: TGTGCCAGCAGCAAATCGAGACAGGGGATTGGGACCCAGTACTTC. It yields the protein CASSKSRQGIGTQYF.

The rearrangement uses TRBV28 and TRBJ2-1; maybe TRBD1 (6 bases). V was clipped by 9 bases and J by 7 bases, with 7 bases between them. CDR3 length: 10 amino acids. Germline loops: CDR1 MDHEN, CDR2 SYDVKM. As DNA, the CDR3 is TGTGCCAGTAGGGGGAATGAGCAGTTCTTC. Encoded protein: CASRGNEQFF.

The CDR3 protein is CASSGDRVNTEAFF. CDR3 coding DNA: TGTGCCAGCAGCGGGGACAGGGTGAACACTGAAGCTTTCTTT. The chain recombines TRBV11-3 with TRBJ1-1; the match to TRBD1 covers 9 bases. The CDR3 is 14 residues long. The germline V gene has CDR1 SGHNT and CDR2 YENEEA. Trimming at V came to 5 bases and at J to 0 bases, leaving 1 base not matched to a gene.

V gene TRBV5-4 combines with J gene TRBJ2-7; 7 bases are shared with TRBD2. Losses at the gene ends were 4 bases for V and 7 bases for J; bases not matched to a gene: 8. This CDR3 comprises 13 residues. Per germline, CDR1 SGHNT and CDR2 YYREEE (reference sequence). CDR3 nucleotides: TGTGCCAGCAGCCCGCGGGGGTCGCGGGAGCAGTACTTC. Protein sequence: CASSPRGSREQYF.

V gene TRBV6-5 combines with J gene TRBJ2-1; 7 bases are shared with TRBD1. The CDR3 loop spans 12 amino acids. The trim removed 5 bases at V and 7 bases at J, leaving 2 bases unmatched. The germline V gene encodes CDR1 MNHEY and CDR2 SVGAGI. This chain's CDR3 is CASSRTGNEQFF. The DNA of the CDR3 is TGTGCCAGCAGTCGGACAGGAAATGAGCAGTTCTTC.

This clone has just a few counts. This CDR3 is CASSAGSLYGYTF. CDR3 sequence (DNA): TGTGCCAGCAGCGCAGGGTCCCTCTATGGCTACACCTTC. The chain carries TRBV11-2 and TRBJ1-2; D is perhaps TRBD1 (5 bases). CDR3 length: 13 amino acids. Per germline, CDR1 SGHAT and CDR2 FQNNGV. V lost 5 bases, J lost 4 bases, and 11 bases lay in between.

This chain joins TRBV9 and TRBJ2-7, with 10 bases aligning to TRBD1. Germline V gene data show CDR1 as SGDLS and CDR2 as YYNGEE. J lost 0 bases, V lost 2 bases, and 5 bases had no gene match. The CDR3 runs to 16 residues. CDR3 in amino acids: CASSVGGTGVSYEQYF. The CDR3 DNA sequence: TGTGCCAGCAGCGTCGGGGGGACAGGGGTCTCCTACGAGCAGTACTTC.

This chain uses TRBV6-5 with TRBJ1-1; 9 nucleotides match TRBD1. The CDR3 is made up of 14 amino acids. From germline, CDR1 is MNHEY and CDR2 SVGAGI. The V gene end was trimmed by 2 bases and the J gene end by 4 bases; junction bases not matched to a gene: 2. DNA of the CDR3: TGTGCCAGCAGTTACGGGACAGGGTTCACTGAAGCTTTCTTT. This translates into CASSYGTGFTEAFF.

The rearrangement uses TRBV5-4 and TRBJ2-1; TRBD2 might be the D (5 bases). Germline CDR1 is SGHNT and CDR2 is YYREEE (reference sequence). V gave up 4 bases and J gave up 7 bases, with 9 bases separating them. The CDR3 runs to 12 residues. CDR3 in amino acids: CASSPGRNEQFF. The CDR3 bases are TGTGCCAGCAGCCCGGGAAGGAATGAGCAGTTCTTC.

The chain joins TRBV5-1 to TRBJ1-1; TRBD1 matches 7 bases. Germline V gene sequence: CDR1 SGHRS, CDR2 YFSETQ. The trim removed 6 bases at V and 3 bases at J, leaving 14 bases unmatched. The CDR3 has 16 residues. CDR3 in amino acids: CASNPPRRQGDTEAFF. CDR3 DNA sequence: TGCGCCAGCAACCCCCCCCGTCGACAGGGAGACACTGAAGCTTTCTTT.

This chain joins TRBV4-1 and TRBJ2-6; D might be TRBD1 (5 bases). The CDR3 has 15 residues. V gave up 0 bases and J gave up 3 bases, with 6 bases separating them. Germline V lookup: CDR1 MGHRA, CDR2 YSYEKL. CDR3 loop: CASSQDQGGANVLTF. The CDR3 nucleotides read TGCGCCAGCAGCCAAGATCAGGGTGGGGCCAACGTCCTGACTTTC.

This clone was recorded only once. The V gene is TRBV2, the J gene TRBJ1-3; D may be TRBD1 (6 bases). CDR3 length: 16 amino acids. V lost 7 bases, J lost 0 bases, and 16 bases lay in between. In germline, CDR1 is SNHLY, CDR2 FYNNEI. The chain's CDR3 is CASKVLTGSSGNTIYF. Here the CDR3 DNA reads TGTGCCAGCAAAGTCCTTACAGGGAGCTCTGGAAACACCATATATTTT.

V and J are TRBV11-3 and TRBJ2-1, with TRBD2 matching over 9 bases. Trimming removed 6 bases from V and 5 bases from J; junction bases left unmatched: 8. Germline lookup yields CDR1 SGHNT and CDR2 YENEEA. The CDR3 extends over 15 amino acids. In DNA form, the CDR3 reads TGTGCCAGCAGTTCCTCCGGGACTAGCCACAATGAGCAGTTCTTC. Its translation is CASSSSGTSHNEQFF.